This T cell receptor beta chain was identified during a study of blood T cell repertoires in COVID-19. On the study more broadly: Acute-phase and convalescent COVID-19 samples originated in the United States, Italy and Spain. T cells, B-cell-depleted T cells, or PBMCs provided the cDNA or gDNA that served as material.

CDR3 length: 18 residues. CDR1 is MNHEY and CDR2 is SVGEGT in the germline V gene. V was clipped by 5 bases and J by 7 bases, with 26 bases between them. How the authors handled the data: Nucleated cell counts were estimated from reference gene primer amplification. Using immunoSEQ multiplex PCR, the repertoire was profiled, and TCRdb retains in-frame clones only, with some absent. V and J calls and clone size are copied from that table; D and trimming were computed from the DNA. The sample lists around 100,000 clones; more than 70% were seen once. During active infection, Seattle patients enrolled and were then monitored through disease.

The chain couples TRBV6-2 or TRBV6-3 to TRBJ2-2; tentative D call: TRBD2 (7 bases). The sequence derives from a man in his fifties or sixties with COVID-19, enrolled during active disease. The sequencing input was peripheral blood. The CDR3 sequence: CASSTAFGRLGGHGELFF. The CDR3 DNA follows: TGTGCCAGCAGTACAGCCTTCGGGAGGTTGGGGGGCCACGGGGAGCTGTTTTTT.